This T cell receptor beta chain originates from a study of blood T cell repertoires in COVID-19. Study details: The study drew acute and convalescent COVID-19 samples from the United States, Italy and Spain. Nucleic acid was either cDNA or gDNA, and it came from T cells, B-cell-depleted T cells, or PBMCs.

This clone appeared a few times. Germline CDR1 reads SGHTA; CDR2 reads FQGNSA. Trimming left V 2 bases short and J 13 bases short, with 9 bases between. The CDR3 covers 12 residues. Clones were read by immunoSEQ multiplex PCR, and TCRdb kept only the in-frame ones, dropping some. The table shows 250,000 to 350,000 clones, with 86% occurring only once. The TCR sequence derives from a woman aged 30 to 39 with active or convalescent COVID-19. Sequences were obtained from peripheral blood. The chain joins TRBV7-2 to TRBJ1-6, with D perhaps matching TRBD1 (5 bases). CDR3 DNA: TGTGCCAGCAGCTTAAGTCAGGGTCCCCTCCACTTT. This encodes CASSLSQGPLHF.